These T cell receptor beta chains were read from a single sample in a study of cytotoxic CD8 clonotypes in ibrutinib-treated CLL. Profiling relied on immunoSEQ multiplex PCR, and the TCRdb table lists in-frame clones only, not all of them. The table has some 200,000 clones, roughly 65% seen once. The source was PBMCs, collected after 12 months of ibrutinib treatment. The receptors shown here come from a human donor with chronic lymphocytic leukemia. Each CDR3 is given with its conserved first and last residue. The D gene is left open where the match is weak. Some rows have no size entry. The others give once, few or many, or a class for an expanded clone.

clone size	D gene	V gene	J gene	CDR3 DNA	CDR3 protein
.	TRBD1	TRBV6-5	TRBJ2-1	TGTGCCAGCAGCCCCCGGGACAGGGGGCGTGATGAGCAGTTCTTC	CASSPRDRGRDEQFF
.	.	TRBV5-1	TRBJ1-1	TGCGCCAGCAGTAAGAACAGGGCGAACACTGAAGCTTTCTTT	CASSKNRANTEAFF
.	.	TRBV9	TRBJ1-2	TGTGCCAGCAGCGTCCAGGGCCAGGGTAATGGCTACACCTTC	CASSVQGQGNGYTF
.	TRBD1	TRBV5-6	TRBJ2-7	TGTGCCAGCAGCACATACAGGGGCCACGAGCAGTACTTC	CASSTYRGHEQYF
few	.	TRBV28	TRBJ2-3	TGTGCCAGCAGTGGGTTGGGCGGGAGCACAGATACGCAGTATTTT	CASSGLGGSTDTQYF
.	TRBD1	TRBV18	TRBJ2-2	TGTGCCAGCTCACCGGGACAGGGTTTTGAGCGCGGGGAGCTGTTTTTT	CASSPGQGFERGELFF
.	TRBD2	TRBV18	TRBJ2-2	TGTGCCAGCTCACTGTCGGCTAGCGGGATCGGCGGGGAGCTGTTTTTT	CASSLSASGIGGELFF
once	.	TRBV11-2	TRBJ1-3	TGTGCCAGCAGCCCCGCCCCTCTGGGAAACACCATATATTTT	CASSPAPLGNTIYF
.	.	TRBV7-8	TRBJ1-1	TGTGCCAGCAGCCCCAGCGGGTCGAACACTGAAGCTTTCTTT	CASSPSGSNTEAFF
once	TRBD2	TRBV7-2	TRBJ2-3	TGTGCCAGCAGCCGCGGACTAGCGGGGCCTAGCACAGATACGCAGTATTTT	CASSRGLAGPSTDTQYF
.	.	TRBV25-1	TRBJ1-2	TGTGCCAGCGCGGGATTAAGCTATGGCTACACCTTC	CASAGLSYGYTF
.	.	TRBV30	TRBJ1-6	TGTGCCTGGAGTGGCACTCGGGGACCCCGGGCCCTCCACTTT	CAWSGTRGPRALHF
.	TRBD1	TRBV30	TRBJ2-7	TGTGCCTGGACCTGGGGGACAGGGGACTTCTACGAGCAGTACTTC	CAWTWGTGDFYEQYF
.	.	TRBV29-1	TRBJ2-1	TGCAGCGTAGCTTGGGCAGGGAAGAATGAGCAGTTCTTC	CSVAWAGKNEQFF
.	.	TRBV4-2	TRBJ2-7	TGTGCCAGCAGCCAAGAGCAAGCCCTGGCCTACGAGCAGTACTTC	CASSQEQALAYEQYF
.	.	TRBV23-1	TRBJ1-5	TGCGCCAGCAGTCATCCGACAGGTCCTACAATTTATAGCAATCAGCCCCAGCATTTT	CASSHPTGPTIYSNQPQHF
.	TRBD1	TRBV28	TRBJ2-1	TGTGCCAGCACCGGACAGGGGGTCTACAATGAGCAGTTCTTC	CASTGQGVYNEQFF
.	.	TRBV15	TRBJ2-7	TGTGCCACCAGCAGAGTTTCGACTATACCCTACGAGCAGTACTTC	CATSRVSTIPYEQYF
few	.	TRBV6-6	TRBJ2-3	TGTGCCAGCAGTGCGACCACAGATACGCAGTATTTT	CASSATTDTQYF
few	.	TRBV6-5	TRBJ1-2	TGTGCCAGCACCCACTCCCAAGGGTATGGCTACACCTTC	CASTHSQGYGYTF
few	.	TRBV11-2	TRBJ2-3	TGTGCCAGCAGCTTAGTCGGGGGGCTGGGAGATACGCAGTATTTT	CASSLVGGLGDTQYF
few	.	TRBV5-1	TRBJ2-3	TGCGCCAGCAGCTTGGGCGACACAGATACGCAGTATTTT	CASSLGDTDTQYF
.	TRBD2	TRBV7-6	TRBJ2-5	TGTGCCAGCAGCTTAGAGCAAGCGGGGGGGCAAGAGACCCAGTACTTC	CASSLEQAGGQETQYF
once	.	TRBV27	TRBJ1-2	TGTGCCAGCAGTACCCGGGACCGGCAATTTTGGAATGGCTACACCTTC	CASSTRDRQFWNGYTF
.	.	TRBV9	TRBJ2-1	TGTGCCAGCAGCGTGGGTCAGTTGGTAAATGAGCAGTTCTTC	CASSVGQLVNEQFF
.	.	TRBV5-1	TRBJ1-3	TGCGCCAGCAGGGATAACAGCCGTCTGGGGACAAACACCATATATTTT	CASRDNSRLGTNTIYF
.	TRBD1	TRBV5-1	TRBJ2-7	TGCGCCAGCAGCTTGGTTGCGGGACAGGGGGCCCACGAGCAGTACTTC	CASSLVAGQGAHEQYF
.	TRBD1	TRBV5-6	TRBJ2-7	TGTGCCAGCAGCCTGACCGGGACAGGTCCCTACGAGCAGTACTTC	CASSLTGTGPYEQYF
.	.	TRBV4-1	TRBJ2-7	TGCGCCAGCAGCCAAGAACCACTCGGGGGCATCATCGCCTACGAGCAGTACTTC	CASSQEPLGGIIAYEQYF
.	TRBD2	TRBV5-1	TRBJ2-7	TGCGCCAGCAGCCCTAATAGGGGACTAGCTCCTAACTACTCCGAGCAGTACTTC	CASSPNRGLAPNYSEQYF
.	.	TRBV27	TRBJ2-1	TGTGCCAGCAGTTTATCGGGGGGTGAGCAGTTCTTC	CASSLSGGEQFF
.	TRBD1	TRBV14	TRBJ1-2	TGTGCCAGCAGCCAAGAGATGGGACAGGGAGGCGCTGGCTACACCTTC	CASSQEMGQGGAGYTF
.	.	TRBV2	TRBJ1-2	TGTGCCAGCAGTGAAGCAAGAGGGGGGACCTCGGACTATGGCTACACCTTC	CASSEARGGTSDYGYTF